This TCR beta chain is from a study of chemoradiotherapy in HPV16-positive cancers (dated by TCRdb to 2021 to 2024). Concerning the study at large: Functional T-cell assays on cells from a couple of HPV16-positive patients defined candidate HPV-specific T-cell clones and common TCR motifs. The study asked whether T-cell immunity to the HPV oncoproteins E6 and E7 changes during chemoradiotherapy and whether this immunity affects survival. TCR repertoires from more than 70 patients with HPV-related cancers were then used to track the candidate HPV-specific TCRs and motifs.

What the research found in general, with its limitations: Only two HPV16-positive patients were used to derive the functional definition of HPV-specific T cells, and the survival association was reported for HPV16-positive patients. Expansion of candidate HPV-specific clones and E7-related TCR motifs was observed in the tumor microenvironment during treatment, whereas no such expansion was observed for non-HPV-specific T cells. Among HPV16-positive patients, expansion of HPV-responsive T cells during chemoradiotherapy was associated with better recurrence-free survival.

V was cut back by 1 base and J by 12 bases, leaving a gap of 15 bases between them. The CDR3 sequence holds 13 residues, the cysteine and phenylalanine included. This entry keeps only the CDR3 DNA: 39 bases, framed from base 1. CDR1 and CDR2, per the germline V gene (reference sequence), are LNHDA and SQIVND. Of note for this clone: The clone's antigen remains unknown. There are no base qualities to consult, and no much larger clone falls within one base.

Library preparation used the immunoSEQ multiplex PCR assay. TCRdb's version of the immuneACCESS table is confined to in-frame rearrangements and falls short of the full clone set. An unresolved V gene accounts for under half of the shortfall where checked; the remainder is of unknown origin. Here the sample has roughly 21,000 clones; around 86% occur a single time. The ten biggest clones cover about 4.6% of the sample. Repertoires were sampled multiple times during chemoradiotherapy, which allowed clonal expansion in the tumor microenvironment to be followed. The chain joins TRBV19 to TRBJ1-2; the D segment cannot be called with confidence. Material: blood, obtained from a patient who underwent chemoradiotherapy. The source of this sequence is a human donor with HPV-associated anogenital cancer. The CDR3 amino acid sequence is: CASSIGQTMANTF. Read as DNA, the sequence is TGTGCCAGTAGTATAGGCCAGACGATGGCTAACACCTTC.